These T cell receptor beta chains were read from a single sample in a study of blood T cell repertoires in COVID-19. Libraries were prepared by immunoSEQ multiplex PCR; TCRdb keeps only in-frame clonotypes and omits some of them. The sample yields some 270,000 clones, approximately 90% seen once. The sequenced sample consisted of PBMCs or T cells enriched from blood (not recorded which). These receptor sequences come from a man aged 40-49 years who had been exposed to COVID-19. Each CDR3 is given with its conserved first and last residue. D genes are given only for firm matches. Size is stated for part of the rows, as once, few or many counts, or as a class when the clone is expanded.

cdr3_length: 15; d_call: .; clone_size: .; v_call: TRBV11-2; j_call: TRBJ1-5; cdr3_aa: CASSLEAGKAQPQHF; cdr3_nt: TGTGCCAGCAGCTTAGAGGCAGGGAAGGCTCAGCCCCAGCATTTT
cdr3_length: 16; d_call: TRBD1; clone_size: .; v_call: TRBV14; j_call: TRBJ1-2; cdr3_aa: CASSQDTQGHGYGYTF; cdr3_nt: TGTGCCAGCAGCCAAGATACACAGGGGCATGGCTATGGCTACACCTTC
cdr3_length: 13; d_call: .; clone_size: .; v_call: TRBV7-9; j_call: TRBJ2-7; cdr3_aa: CASSYKTGSEQYF; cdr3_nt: TGTGCCAGCAGCTACAAAACAGGGTCCGAGCAGTACTTC
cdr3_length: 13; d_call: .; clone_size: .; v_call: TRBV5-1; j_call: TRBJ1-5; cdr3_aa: CASSLGENQPQHF; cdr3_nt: TGCGCCAGCAGCTTGGGGGAGAATCAGCCCCAGCATTTT
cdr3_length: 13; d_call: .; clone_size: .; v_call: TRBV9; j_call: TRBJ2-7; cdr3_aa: CASSGAGGYEQYF; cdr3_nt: TGTGCCAGCTCGGGGGCAGGGGGCTACGAGCAGTACTTC
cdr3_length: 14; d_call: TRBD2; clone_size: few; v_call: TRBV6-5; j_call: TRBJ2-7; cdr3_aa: CASTFSGRLYEQYF; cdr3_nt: TGTGCCAGCACCTTTAGCGGGAGATTGTACGAGCAGTACTTC
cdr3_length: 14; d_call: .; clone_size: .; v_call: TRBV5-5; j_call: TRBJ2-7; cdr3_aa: CASSFSGNYYEQYF; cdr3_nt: TGTGCCAGCAGCTTCTCCGGGAACTACTACGAGCAGTACTTC
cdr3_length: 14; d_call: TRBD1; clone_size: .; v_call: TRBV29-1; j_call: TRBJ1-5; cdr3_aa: CSVAGGGGNQPQHF; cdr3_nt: TGCAGCGTTGCCGGAGGGGGCGGCAATCAGCCCCAGCATTTT
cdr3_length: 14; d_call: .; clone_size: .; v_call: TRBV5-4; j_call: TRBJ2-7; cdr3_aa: CASSRSETGFEQYF; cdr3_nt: TGTGCCAGCAGCCGATCTGAAACAGGGTTCGAGCAGTACTTC
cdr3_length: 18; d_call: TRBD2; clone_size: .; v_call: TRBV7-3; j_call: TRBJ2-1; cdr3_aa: CASSSGLAGGPHYNEQFF; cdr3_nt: TGTGCCAGCAGCTCTGGACTAGCGGGGGGACCCCACTACAATGAGCAGTTCTTC
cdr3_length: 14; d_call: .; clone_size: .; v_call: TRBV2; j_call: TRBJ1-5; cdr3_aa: CASSEEQGNQPQHF; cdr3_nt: TGTGCCAGCAGTGAAGAACAGGGAAATCAGCCCCAGCATTTT
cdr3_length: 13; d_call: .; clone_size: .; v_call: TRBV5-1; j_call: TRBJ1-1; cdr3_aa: CASGDRLNTEAFF; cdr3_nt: TGCGCCAGCGGCGACAGACTGAACACTGAAGCTTTCTTT
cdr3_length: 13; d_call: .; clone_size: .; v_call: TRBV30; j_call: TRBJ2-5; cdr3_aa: CAWQQGSQETQYF; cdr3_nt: TGTGCCTGGCAGCAGGGGTCGCAAGAGACCCAGTACTTC
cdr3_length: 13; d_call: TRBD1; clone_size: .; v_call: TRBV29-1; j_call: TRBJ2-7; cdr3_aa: CSAGTGGTNEQYF; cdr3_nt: TGCAGCGCCGGGACAGGGGGCACGAACGAGCAGTACTTC
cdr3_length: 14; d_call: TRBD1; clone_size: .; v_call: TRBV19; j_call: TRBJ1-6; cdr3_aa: CASSEGGAHSPLHF; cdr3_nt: TGTGCCAGTAGTGAAGGGGGCGCGCATTCACCCCTCCACTTT
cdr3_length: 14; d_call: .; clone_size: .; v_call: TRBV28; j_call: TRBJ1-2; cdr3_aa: CASGPGGAGYGYTF; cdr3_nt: TGTGCCAGCGGCCCGGGGGGCGCGGGCTATGGCTACACCTTC
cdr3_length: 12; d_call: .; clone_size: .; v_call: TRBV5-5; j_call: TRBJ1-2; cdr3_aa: CASSFEEDGYTF; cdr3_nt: TGTGCCAGCAGCTTTGAGGAGGATGGCTACACCTTC
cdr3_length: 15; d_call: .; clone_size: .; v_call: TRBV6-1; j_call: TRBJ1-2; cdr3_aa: CASSESQGFNYGYTF; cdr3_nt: TGTGCCAGCAGTGAATCTCAGGGGTTTAACTATGGCTACACCTTC
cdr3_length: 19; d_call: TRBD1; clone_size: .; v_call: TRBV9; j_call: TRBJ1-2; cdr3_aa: CASSVEDPGQDLRYYGYTF; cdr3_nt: TGTGCCAGCAGCGTAGAGGATCCGGGACAGGACCTTAGGTACTATGGCTACACCTTC
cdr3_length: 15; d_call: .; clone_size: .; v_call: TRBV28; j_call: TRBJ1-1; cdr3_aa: CASRTSDRRHTEAFF; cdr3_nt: TGTGCCAGCAGGACCTCAGACAGAAGGCACACTGAAGCTTTCTTT
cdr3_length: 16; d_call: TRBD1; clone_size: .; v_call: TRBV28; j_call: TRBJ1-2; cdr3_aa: CASSFVNRDRLHGYTF; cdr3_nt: TGTGCCAGCAGTTTTGTTAATCGGGACAGATTACATGGCTACACCTTC
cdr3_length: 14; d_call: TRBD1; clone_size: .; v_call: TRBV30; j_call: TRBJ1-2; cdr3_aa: CAWTLGQGAVGYTF; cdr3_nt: TGTGCCTGGACCCTGGGACAGGGGGCGGTGGGCTACACCTTC
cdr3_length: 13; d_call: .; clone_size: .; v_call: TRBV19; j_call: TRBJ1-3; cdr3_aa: CASSMSSGNTIYF; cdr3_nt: TGTGCCAGTAGTATGTCGAGTGGAAACACCATATATTTT
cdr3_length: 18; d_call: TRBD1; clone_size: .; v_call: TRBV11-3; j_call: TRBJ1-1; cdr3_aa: CASSLIAPAGTANTEAFF; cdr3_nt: TGTGCCAGCAGCTTAATTGCTCCAGCTGGGACAGCGAACACTGAAGCTTTCTTT
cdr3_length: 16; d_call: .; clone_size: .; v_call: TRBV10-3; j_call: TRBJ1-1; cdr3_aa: CAISEGRPRGGTEAFF; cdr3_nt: TGTGCCATCAGTGAAGGCCGACCCCGGGGAGGGACTGAAGCTTTCTTT
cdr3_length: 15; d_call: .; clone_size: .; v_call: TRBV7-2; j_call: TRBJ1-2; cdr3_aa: CASSPRAAEVYGYTF; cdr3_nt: TGTGCCAGCAGCCCAAGGGCAGCGGAGGTATATGGCTACACCTTC
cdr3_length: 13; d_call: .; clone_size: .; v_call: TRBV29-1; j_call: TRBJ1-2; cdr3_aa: CSVEERGGYGYTF; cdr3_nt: TGCAGCGTTGAAGAACGGGGGGGGTATGGCTACACCTTC
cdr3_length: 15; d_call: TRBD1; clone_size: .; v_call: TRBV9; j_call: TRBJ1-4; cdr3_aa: CASSVRQGPNEKLFF; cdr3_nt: TGTGCCAGCAGCGTAAGACAGGGTCCTAATGAAAAACTGTTTTTT
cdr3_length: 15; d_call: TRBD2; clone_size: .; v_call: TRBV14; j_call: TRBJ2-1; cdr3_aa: CASRQREGRYNEQFF; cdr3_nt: TGTGCCAGCAGACAACGGGAGGGCCGGTACAATGAGCAGTTCTTC
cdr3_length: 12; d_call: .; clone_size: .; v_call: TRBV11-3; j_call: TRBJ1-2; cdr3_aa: CASGGLNYGYTF; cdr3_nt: TGTGCCAGCGGGGGGTTGAACTATGGCTACACCTTC
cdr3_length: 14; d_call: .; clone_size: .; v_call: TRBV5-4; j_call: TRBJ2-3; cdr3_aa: CASSFNGLYLAQYF; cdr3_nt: TGTGCCAGCAGCTTTAACGGACTCTACCTAGCGCAGTATTTT
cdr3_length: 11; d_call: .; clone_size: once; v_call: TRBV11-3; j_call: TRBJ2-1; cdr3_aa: CASSFGFEQFF; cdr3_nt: TGTGCCAGCAGCTTCGGTTTTGAGCAGTTCTTC
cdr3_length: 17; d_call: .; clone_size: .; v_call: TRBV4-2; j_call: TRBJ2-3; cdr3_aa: CASSQEGFSGGTDTQYF; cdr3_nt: TGTGCCAGCAGCCAAGAAGGATTCTCCGGGGGCACAGATACGCAGTATTTT
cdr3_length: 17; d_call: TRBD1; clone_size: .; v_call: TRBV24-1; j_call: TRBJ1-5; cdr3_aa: CATSDPDRGDSNQPQHF; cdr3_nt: TGTGCCACCAGTGATCCAGACAGGGGAGATAGCAATCAGCCCCAGCATTTT
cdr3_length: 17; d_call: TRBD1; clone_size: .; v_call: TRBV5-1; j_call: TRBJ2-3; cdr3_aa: CASSPLSTGGFTDTQYF; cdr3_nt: TGCGCCAGCAGCCCACTATCGACAGGGGGATTCACAGATACGCAGTATTTT
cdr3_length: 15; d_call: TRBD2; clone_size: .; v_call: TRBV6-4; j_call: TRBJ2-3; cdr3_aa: CASSDGTSGKDTQYF; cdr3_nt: TGTGCCAGCAGTGACGGGACTAGCGGGAAGGATACGCAGTATTTT
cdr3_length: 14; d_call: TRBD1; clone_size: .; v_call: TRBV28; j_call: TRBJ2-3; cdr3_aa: CASSQGGRTDTQYF; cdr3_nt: TGTGCCAGCAGTCAAGGGGGCAGGACAGATACGCAGTATTTT
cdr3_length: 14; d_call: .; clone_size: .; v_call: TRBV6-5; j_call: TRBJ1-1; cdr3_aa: CASSYPGLRGEAFF; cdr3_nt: TGTGCCAGCAGTTACCCCGGTCTAAGAGGGGAAGCTTTCTTT
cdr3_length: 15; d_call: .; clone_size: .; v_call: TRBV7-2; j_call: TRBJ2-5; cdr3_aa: CASSLESASQETQYF; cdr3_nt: TGTGCCAGCAGCTTAGAGTCAGCGTCCCAAGAGACCCAGTACTTC
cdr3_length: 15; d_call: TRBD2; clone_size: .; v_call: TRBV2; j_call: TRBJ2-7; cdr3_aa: CASRLRLAISYEQYF; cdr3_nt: TGTGCCAGCAGATTAAGACTAGCGATCTCCTACGAGCAGTACTTC
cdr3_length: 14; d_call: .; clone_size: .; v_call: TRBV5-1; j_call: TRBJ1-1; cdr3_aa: CASSLGAAGGLTFF; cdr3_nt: TGCGCCAGCAGCTTGGGGGCGGCGGGAGGGTTGACTTTCTTT
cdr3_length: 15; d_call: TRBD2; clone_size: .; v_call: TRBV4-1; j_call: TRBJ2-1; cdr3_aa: CASSRLAGGLNEQFF; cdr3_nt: TGCGCCAGCAGCCGACTAGCGGGAGGCCTCAATGAGCAGTTCTTC
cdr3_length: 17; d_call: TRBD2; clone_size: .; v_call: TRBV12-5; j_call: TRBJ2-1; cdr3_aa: CASGFFRASGSIDEQFF; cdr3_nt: TGTGCTAGTGGTTTTTTTAGGGCTAGCGGGAGTATAGATGAGCAGTTCTTC
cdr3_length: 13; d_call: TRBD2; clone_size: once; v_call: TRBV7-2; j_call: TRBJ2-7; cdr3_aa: CASSWVAGREQYF; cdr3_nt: TGTGCCAGCAGCTGGGTAGCGGGAAGGGAGCAGTACTTC
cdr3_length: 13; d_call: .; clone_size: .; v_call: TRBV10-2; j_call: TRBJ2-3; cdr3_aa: CASSESFTDTQYF; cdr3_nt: TGCGCCAGCAGTGAAAGCTTCACAGATACGCAGTATTTT
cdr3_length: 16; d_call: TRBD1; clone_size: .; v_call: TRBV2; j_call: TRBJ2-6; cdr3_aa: CASTMNRGSGANVLTF; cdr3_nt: TGTGCCAGCACTATGAACAGGGGATCGGGGGCCAACGTCCTGACTTTC
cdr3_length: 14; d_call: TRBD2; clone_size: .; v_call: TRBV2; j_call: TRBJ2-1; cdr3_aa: CASSKTSGTYEQFF; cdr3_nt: TGTGCCAGCAGTAAGACTAGCGGGACCTATGAGCAGTTCTTC
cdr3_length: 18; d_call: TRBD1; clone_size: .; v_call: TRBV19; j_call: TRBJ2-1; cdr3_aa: CASSIRRPNRGQPNEQFF; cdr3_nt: TGTGCCAGTAGTATCCGGAGACCGAACCGGGGACAGCCTAATGAGCAGTTCTTC
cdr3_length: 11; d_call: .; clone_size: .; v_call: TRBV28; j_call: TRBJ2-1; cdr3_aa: CASSYQAKQFF; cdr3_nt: TGTGCCAGCAGTTACCAAGCCAAGCAGTTCTTC
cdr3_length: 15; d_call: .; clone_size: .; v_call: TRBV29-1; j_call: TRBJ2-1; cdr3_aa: CSVEGVRFRDNEQFF; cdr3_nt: TGCAGCGTTGAAGGGGTGAGGTTCAGGGACAATGAGCAGTTCTTC
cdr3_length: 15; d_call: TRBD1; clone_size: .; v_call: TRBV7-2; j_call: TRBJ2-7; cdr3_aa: CASRQWSGTAYEQYF; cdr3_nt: TGTGCCAGCAGGCAATGGTCCGGGACAGCCTACGAGCAGTACTTC
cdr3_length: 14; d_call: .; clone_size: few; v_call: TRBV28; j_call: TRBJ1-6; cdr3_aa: CASSFGQRNSPLHF; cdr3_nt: TGTGCCAGCAGTTTCGGACAGAGGAATTCACCCCTCCACTTT
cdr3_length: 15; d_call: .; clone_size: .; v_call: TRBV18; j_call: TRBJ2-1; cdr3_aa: CASSPRGSSYNEQFF; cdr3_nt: TGTGCCAGCTCACCAAGGGGGAGCTCCTACAATGAGCAGTTCTTC